The 27 T cell receptor beta chains below all came from one sample that was sequenced in a study of OX40 agonist ivuxolimab in advanced cancers. TCRdb keeps only in-frame clones here, not all; method: immunoSEQ multiplex PCR. The repertoire holds roughly 81,000 clones, with around 94% as singletons. Sequencing used CD4+ or CD8+ T cells sorted from blood, obtained in a trial of the OX40 agonist ivuxolimab. Receptor source: an adult with an advanced solid tumor such as melanoma, head and neck, liver or kidney cancer.

In DNA, the CDR3 is TGTGCCAGTAAGAGCGGACAGGGGCCAGTGGGCGAGCAGTACTTC. Its protein is CASKSGQGPVGEQYF. The rearrangement uses TRBV19 and TRBJ2-7; TRBD1 matches at 9 bases. Germline CDR1 is LNHDA and CDR2 is SQIVND (reference sequence). This CDR3 has 15 residues. V dropped 7 bases and J dropped 6; count of bases not matched to a gene: 13.

The chain joins TRBV11-2 to TRBJ2-7; 9 bases are a match to TRBD2. With V trimmed by 2 bases and J by 2 bases, 1 base remained unmatched. Germline CDR1 is SGHAT and CDR2 is FQNNGV. The CDR3 consists of 14 residues. CDR3 protein: CASSLPSGTYEQYF. Here the CDR3 DNA reads TGTGCCAGCAGCTTACCTAGCGGGACCTACGAGCAGTACTTC.

The chain combines TRBV15 with TRBJ1-2; the match to TRBD1 covers 8 bases. The CDR3 extends over 17 amino acids. V was pared by 5 bases and J by 1 base, with 12 bases of the junction left unmatched. The germline V gene encodes CDR1 LNHNV and CDR2 YYDKDF (reference sequence). The DNA of the CDR3 is TGTGCCACCAGCGGGATGGGACAGGACCACTTTAACTATGGCTACACCTTC. It codes for CATSGMGQDHFNYGYTF.

V usage is TRBV5-6 and J usage is TRBJ2-1; 8 nucleotides match TRBD2. The V and J ends lost 4 bases and 15 bases, in that order; junction bases with no gene match: 24. Per the germline V gene, CDR1 is SGHDT and CDR2 is YYEEEE. The CDR3 has 17 residues. The CDR3 bases are TGTGCCAGCAGCCTAGAAACGCGGCTAGCGGGTGGGGATGGTTGGTTCTTC. Its translation is CASSLETRLAGGDGWFF.

The V call is TRBV28, the J call TRBJ2-2; TRBD2 aligns across 15 bases. Germline values: CDR1 MDHEN, CDR2 SYDVKM. The V and J ends lost 6 bases and 5 bases, in that order; junction bases with no gene match: 16. The CDR3 contains 20 residues. For the CDR3, the DNA is TGTGCCAGCAGCCACCCTGGGACTAGCGGGAGGTTACAGGGAACCGGGGAGCTGTTTTTT. It translates to CASSHPGTSGRLQGTGELFF.

V is TRBV28 and J is TRBJ2-7; D is perhaps TRBD1 (5 bases). CDR3 length equals 11 residues. Germline CDR1 is MDHEN and CDR2 is SYDVKM. V was clipped by 6 bases and J by 6 bases, with 9 bases between them. CDR3 loop: CASRGRFEQYF. For the CDR3, the DNA is TGTGCCAGCAGGGGGCGATTCGAGCAGTACTTC.

The chain is built from TRBV13 and TRBJ2-2; 15 bases are shared with TRBD2. J lost 6 bases, V lost 4 bases, and 3 bases had no gene match. The CDR3 contains 16 residues. Germline assignment: CDR1 PRHDT and CDR2 FYEKMQ (reference sequence). This chain's CDR3 is CASSSGLAGGPGELFF. CDR3 nucleotide sequence: TGTGCCAGCAGCTCTGGACTAGCGGGAGGGCCCGGGGAGCTGTTTTTT.

The chain employs TRBV7-9 and TRBJ2-2; 9 bases align to TRBD1. The V gene's germline CDR1 is SEHNR and CDR2 FQNEAQ (reference sequence). Losses at the gene ends were 3 bases for V and 5 bases for J; bases not matched to a gene: 4. CDR3 length: 15 amino acids. The CDR3 loop is CASSFTGGETGELFF. CDR3 coding DNA: TGTGCCAGCAGCTTTACAGGGGGCGAAACCGGGGAGCTGTTTTTT.

The V gene is TRBV7-9, the J gene TRBJ2-7, with D unresolved. This CDR3 contains 13 residues. Per germline, CDR1 SEHNR and CDR2 FQNEAQ (reference sequence). V was pared by 6 bases and J by 0 bases, with 9 bases between. DNA of the CDR3: TGTGCCAGCAGTTGGGCCGACTCCTACGAGCAGTACTTC. Protein: CASSWADSYEQYF.

This chain uses TRBV15 with TRBJ1-1, with TRBD1 identical over 7 bases. The CDR3 totals 14 residues. Per germline, CDR1 LNHNV and CDR2 YYDKDF (reference sequence). V shed 5 bases, J shed 0 bases, and the junction held 3 bases outside the gene matches. The CDR3 sequence is CATSPTGMNTEAFF. The DNA for the CDR3 is TGTGCCACCAGCCCGACAGGGATGAACACTGAAGCTTTCTTT.

The chain is built from TRBV5-8 and TRBJ2-7; D is ambiguous. The CDR3 is made up of 11 amino acids. Germline V CDR1 and CDR2: SGHTS, YDEGEE. With 2 bases removed from V and 5 bases from J, the gap between germline ends came to 5 bases. The CDR3 region has the DNA TGTGCCAGCAGCTTTTTCAACGAGCAGTACTTC. Protein product: CASSFFNEQYF.

The rearrangement joins TRBV30 to TRBJ2-2; tentative D call: TRBD1 (6 bases). Germline V lookup: CDR1 GTSNPN, CDR2 SVGIG (reference sequence). V gave up 0 bases and J gave up 5 bases, with 7 bases separating them. The length of the CDR3 is 13 residues. CDR3 sequence reads: CAWSVQGTGELFF. In nucleotides, the CDR3 is TGTGCCTGGAGTGTACAGGGTACCGGGGAGCTGTTTTTT.

This chain links TRBV13 with TRBJ1-1; TRBD1 matches 11 bases. The CDR3 has 15 residues. With 3 bases clipped from V and 2 bases from J, the junction kept 2 bases outside the gene matches. Germline loops: CDR1 PRHDT, CDR2 FYEKMQ (reference sequence). The CDR3 reads CASSFGTGGNTEAFF. The DNA for the CDR3 is TGTGCCAGCAGCTTCGGGACAGGGGGTAACACTGAAGCTTTCTTT.

This chain connects TRBV6-1 to TRBJ2-2; D call uncertain. V was cut by 1 base and J by 0 bases, with 12 bases left in between. The CDR3 has 17 residues. Germline V CDR1 and CDR2: MNHNS, SASEGT. The CDR3 nucleotides read TGTGCCAGCAGTGAAGGCTTTGGGTACGCGAACACCGGGGAGCTGTTTTTT. This codes for CASSEGFGYANTGELFF.

This clone was picked up one time. The gene calls are TRBV28 and TRBJ1-5; no clear D. The CDR3 length is 10 residues. Trimming took 5 bases from V and 12 from J, leaving 8 bases between them. The germline V gene encodes CDR1 MDHEN and CDR2 SYDVKM. The CDR3 reads CASSHARQHF. The CDR3 bases are TGTGCCAGCAGTCACGCGCGCCAGCATTTT.

The chain recombines TRBV30 with TRBJ2-7; 7 bases fit TRBD1. J lost 0 bases, V lost 0 bases, and 5 bases had no gene match. The CDR3 is 15 residues long. Germline V gives CDR1 GTSNPN, CDR2 SVGIG (reference sequence). The CDR3 reads CAWSVTPGGSYEQYF. CDR3 DNA: TGTGCCTGGAGTGTAACCCCAGGGGGCTCCTACGAGCAGTACTTC. The full variable domain, its missing parts supplied by reference TRBV30 and TRBJ2-7, is SQTIHQWPATLVQPVGSPLSLECTVEGTSNPNLYWYRQAAGRGLQLLFYSVGIGQISSEVPQNLSASRPQDRQFILSSKKLLLSDSGFYLCAWSVTPGGSYEQYFGPGTRLTVT.

The chain employs TRBV7-2 and TRBJ1-3; D gene ambiguous. The CDR3 covers 15 residues. Deletions cut 0 bases from V and 0 bases from J, with 6 bases between. The germline V gene has CDR1 SGHTA and CDR2 FQGNSA. The CDR3 DNA sequence: TGTGCCAGCAGCTTAGCCGGGCCCTCTGGAAACACCATATATTTT. This gives the protein CASSLAGPSGNTIYF. The whole variable domain, remainder taken from reference TRBV7-2 and TRBJ1-3, is GAGVSQSPSNKVTEKGKDVELRCDPISGHTALYWYRQSLGQGLEFLIYFQGNSAPDKSGLPSDRFSAERTGGSVSTLTIQRTQQEDSAVYLCASSLAGPSGNTIYFGEGSWLTVV.

V is TRBV7-9 and J is TRBJ1-5, with a weak D call TRBD1 (5 bases). CDR3 length: 18 amino acids. V was trimmed by 4 bases and J by 3 bases, leaving 22 bases between them. Looked up from germline, CDR1 is SEHNR and CDR2 is FQNEAQ (reference sequence). The CDR3: CASSSGGLGRSFNQPQHF. Here the CDR3 DNA reads TGTGCCAGCAGCTCTGGAGGGCTGGGACGGTCTTTCAATCAGCCCCAGCATTTT.

The chain combines TRBV19 with TRBJ2-3; D remains unclear. Germline CDR1 and CDR2: LNHDA and SQIVND (reference sequence). The CDR3 has 12 amino acids. Trimming pared 6 bases from V and 0 bases from J, leaving 4 bases between. CDR3 loop: CASRTSTDTQYF. The CDR3 DNA reads TGTGCCAGTAGGACTAGCACAGATACGCAGTATTTT.

The chain joins TRBV9 to TRBJ2-7; TRBD2 matches at 7 bases. Germline V gene sequence: CDR1 SGDLS, CDR2 YYNGEE. The ends lost 3 bases at V and 2 bases at J; junction bases unmatched: 8. The CDR3 has 15 residues. CDR3 loop: CASSATPGTTYEQYF. The CDR3, as DNA: TGTGCCAGCAGCGCCACGCCCGGGACTACCTACGAGCAGTACTTC.

This clone was seen a single time. The V and J genes are TRBV9 and TRBJ2-5; 9 bases map to TRBD2. This CDR3 has 17 amino acids. Per germline, CDR1 SGDLS and CDR2 YYNGEE. The V and J ends lost 4 bases and 5 bases, in that order; junction bases with no gene match: 15. The CDR3 here is CASSPRIAGVISETQYF. In DNA, the CDR3 is TGTGCCAGCAGCCCCCGGATAGCGGGAGTGATATCGGAGACCCAGTACTTC. Drawing the rest from reference TRBV9 and TRBJ2-5, the complete variable domain is DSGVTQTPKHLITATGQRVTLRCSPRSGDLSVYWYQQSLDQGLQFLIQYYNGEERAKGNILERFSAQQFPDLHSELNLSSLELGDSALYFCASSPRIAGVISETQYFGPGTRLLVL.

This clone has only one observation. V is TRBV7-3 and J is TRBJ2-1; 7 bases are shared with TRBD2. The CDR3 sequence is 13 residues long. V gave up 4 bases and J gave up 5 bases; unmatched junction bases: 2. Germline-derived CDR1 and CDR2 are SGHTA and FQGTGA. CDR3: CASSYGTNNEQFF. The CDR3 coding sequence is TGTGCCAGCAGCTACGGGACTAACAATGAGCAGTTCTTC.

The chain employs TRBV13 and TRBJ1-1, with 8 positions matching TRBD1. The V gene end was trimmed by 4 bases and the J gene end by 8 bases; junction bases not matched to a gene: 3. Per germline, CDR1 PRHDT and CDR2 FYEKMQ (reference sequence). The CDR3 is made up of 12 amino acids. The DNA of the CDR3 is TGTGCCAGCAGCTACCGGGACAGGGAAGCTTTCTTT. Its protein product is CASSYRDREAFF.

V gene TRBV9 combines with J gene TRBJ2-7, with D unclear. With 0 bases removed from V and 1 base from J, the gap between germline ends came to 5 bases. This CDR3 contains 13 residues. Germline CDR1 is SGDLS and CDR2 is YYNGEE. Written as DNA, the CDR3 is TGTGCCAGCAGCGTAGACGGTTCCTACGAGCAGTACTTC. It codes for CASSVDGSYEQYF.

J is TRBJ2-1 and V is TRBV19; 7 nucleotides line up with TRBD2. J gave up 2 bases and V 3 bases, and 4 bases lay outside the gene matches. The CDR3 length is 15 residues. Germline V gives CDR1 LNHDA, CDR2 SQIVND (reference sequence). DNA for the CDR3: TGTGCCAGTAGTATCCCGCTAGCGGCCTACAATGAGCAGTTCTTC. This encodes CASSIPLAAYNEQFF. Looking up the rest from reference TRBV19 and TRBJ2-1 gives the full variable domain: DGGITQSPKYLFRKEGQNVTLSCEQNLNHDAMYWYRQDPGQGLRLIYYSQIVNDFQKGDIAEGYSVSREKKESFPLTVTSAQKNPTAFYLCASSIPLAAYNEQFFGPGTRLTVL.

The chain joins TRBV7-9 to TRBJ2-1; D perhaps matches TRBD2 (5 bases). CDR1 SEHNR and CDR2 FQNEAQ come from the germline V gene (reference sequence). The CDR3 has 16 amino acids. V lost 5 bases and J 0 bases, leaving 14 bases between the germline ends. The CDR3 nucleotides are TGTGCCAGCAGCCCGGGATATCGGGGCTCCTACAATGAGCAGTTCTTC. Its protein is CASSPGYRGSYNEQFF.

This clone was counted between two and nine times. CDR3 loop: CASSLAGGNAEAFF. The CDR3 nucleotides read TGTGCCAGCAGCTTGGCAGGGGGTAACGCTGAAGCTTTCTTT. V gene TRBV5-6 combines with J gene TRBJ1-1; 7 bases are a match to TRBD1. This CDR3 has 14 residues. Germline V gene lookup returns CDR1 SGHDT and CDR2 YYEEEE. V shed 0 bases, J shed 6 bases, and the junction held 5 bases outside the gene matches.